This record covers a single T cell receptor (beta chain). Germline CDR1 is MNHEY and CDR2 is SVGAGI. There are 14 residues in the CDR3. The J segment lost 3 bases and the V segment lost 7 bases, leaving 4 bases of the junction unmatched. TCRdb redid the calling of the 5' RACE reads with MiXCR, one entry per CDR3 protein. Among tens of thousands of distinct CDR3 sequences, less than 8% were seen once, and the ten largest hold 7.8%. This entry comes from a study of early T cells in non-severe SARS-CoV-2 infection. The chain employs TRBV6-5 and TRBJ2-1; TRBD1 agrees at 9 bases. This receptor was taken from an adult who was a healthcare worker with PCR-confirmed SARS-CoV-2 infection or an uninfected control (not recorded which). Sequencing input: whole blood. This CDR3 reads CASMGQGFYNEQFF. The CDR3, as DNA: TGTGCCAGCATGGGACAGGGTTTCTACAATGAGCAGTTCTTC.